This T cell receptor (beta chain) was identified in a study of blood T cells in healthy people across ages. To note about this clonotype: No antigen is known for it.

This CDR3 is built from 14 residues. V shed 6 bases and J shed 5 bases, with 20 bases lying between them. CDR1 is SQVTM, CDR2 ANQGSEA, per germline. Study-wide results and limits: The fall in TCR beta diversity per million T cells was roughly linear with age.

A sample-barcoded 5' primer and a J-beta primer mix were used in a second PCR of roughly 7 to 11 cycles. From the 5' RACE reads, TCRdb called clonotypes with MiXCR, one entry per CDR3 protein. This sample carries about 640,000 distinct CDR3 sequences, under 65% of them seen once, and the ten largest clones take around 37%. The specimen was blood. The receptor comes from a man in his fifties or sixties in good health. The chain recombines TRBV29-1 with TRBJ2-7; D is perhaps TRBD1 or TRBD2 (5 bases each). The CDR3 loop is CSVQRGTGLHEQYF. CDR3 in DNA: TGCAGCGTACAAAGAGGGACGGGGCTTCACGAGCAGTACTTC.